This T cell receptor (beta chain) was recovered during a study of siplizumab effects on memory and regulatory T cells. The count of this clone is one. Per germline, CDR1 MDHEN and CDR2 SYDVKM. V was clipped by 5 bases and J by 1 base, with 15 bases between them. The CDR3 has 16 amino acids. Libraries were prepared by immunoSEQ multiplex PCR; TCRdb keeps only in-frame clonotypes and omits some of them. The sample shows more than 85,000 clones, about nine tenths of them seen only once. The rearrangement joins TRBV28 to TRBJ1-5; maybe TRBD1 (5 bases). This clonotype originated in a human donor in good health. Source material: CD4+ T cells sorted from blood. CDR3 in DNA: TGTGCCAGCAGTGGGGCGGGGCAAGGGAGCAATCAGCCCCAGCATTTT. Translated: CASSGAGQGSNQPQHF.